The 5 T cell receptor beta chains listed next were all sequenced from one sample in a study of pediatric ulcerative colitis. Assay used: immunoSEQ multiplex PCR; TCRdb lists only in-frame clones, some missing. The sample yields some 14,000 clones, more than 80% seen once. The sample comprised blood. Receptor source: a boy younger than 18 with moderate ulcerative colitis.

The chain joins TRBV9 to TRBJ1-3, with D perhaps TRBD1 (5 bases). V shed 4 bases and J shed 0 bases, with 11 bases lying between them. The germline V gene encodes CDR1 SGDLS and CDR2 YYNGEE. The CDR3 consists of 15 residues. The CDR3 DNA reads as TGTGCCAGCAGCCTCGGGACGGCCTCTGGAAACACCATATATTTT. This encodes CASSLGTASGNTIYF.

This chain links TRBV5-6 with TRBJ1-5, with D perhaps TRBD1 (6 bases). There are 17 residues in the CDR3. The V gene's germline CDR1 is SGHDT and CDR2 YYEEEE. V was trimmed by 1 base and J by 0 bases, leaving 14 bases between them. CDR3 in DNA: TGTGCCAGCAGCTTGTCGGCAGGGGAGATTAGCAATCAGCCCCAGCATTTT. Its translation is CASSLSAGEISNQPQHF.

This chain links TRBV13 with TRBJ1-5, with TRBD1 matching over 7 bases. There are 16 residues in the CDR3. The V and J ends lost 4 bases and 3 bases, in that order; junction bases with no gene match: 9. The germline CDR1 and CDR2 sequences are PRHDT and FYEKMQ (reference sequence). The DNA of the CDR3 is TGTGCCAGCAGCTCCCGCGGACAGGCGTTCAATCAGCCCCAGCATTTT. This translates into CASSSRGQAFNQPQHF. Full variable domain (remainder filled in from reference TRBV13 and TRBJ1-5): AAGVIQSPRHLIKEKRETATLKCYPIPRHDTVYWYQQGPGQDPQFLISFYEKMQSDKGSIPDRFSAQQFSDYHSELNMSSLELGDSALYFCASSSRGQAFNQPQHFGDGTRLSIL.

CDR3 region: CSARERETQYF. The CDR3 coding sequence is TGCAGTGCTAGAGAACGTGAGACCCAGTACTTC. The gene calls are TRBV20-1 and TRBJ2-5; D call uncertain. CDR3 length: 11 residues. V lost 0 bases to trimming and J lost 5 bases, with 4 bases between them. Germline V lookup: CDR1 DFQATT, CDR2 SNEGSKA (reference sequence).

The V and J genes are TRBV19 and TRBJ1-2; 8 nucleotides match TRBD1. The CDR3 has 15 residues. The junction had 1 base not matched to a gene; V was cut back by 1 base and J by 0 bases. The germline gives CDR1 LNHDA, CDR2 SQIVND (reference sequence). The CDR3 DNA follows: TGTGCCAGTAGTATAGGACAGGGGACTAACTATGGCTACACCTTC. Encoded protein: CASSIGQGTNYGYTF.